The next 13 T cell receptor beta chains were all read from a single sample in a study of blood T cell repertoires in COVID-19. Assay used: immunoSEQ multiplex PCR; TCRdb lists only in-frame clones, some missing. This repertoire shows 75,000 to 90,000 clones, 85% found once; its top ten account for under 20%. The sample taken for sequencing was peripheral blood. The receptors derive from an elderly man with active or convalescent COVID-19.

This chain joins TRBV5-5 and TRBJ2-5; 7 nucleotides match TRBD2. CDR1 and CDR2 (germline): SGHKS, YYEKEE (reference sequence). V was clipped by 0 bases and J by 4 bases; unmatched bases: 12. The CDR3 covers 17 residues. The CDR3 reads CASSLDPGRGYAETQYF. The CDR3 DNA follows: TGTGCCAGCAGCTTGGACCCTGGGCGGGGGTATGCAGAGACCCAGTACTTC. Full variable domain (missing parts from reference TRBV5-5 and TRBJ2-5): DAGVTQSPTHLIKTRGQQVTLRCSPISGHKSVSWYQQVLGQGPQFIFQYYEKEERGRGNFPDRFSARQFPNYSSELNVNALLLGDSALYLCASSLDPGRGYAETQYFGPGTRLLVL.

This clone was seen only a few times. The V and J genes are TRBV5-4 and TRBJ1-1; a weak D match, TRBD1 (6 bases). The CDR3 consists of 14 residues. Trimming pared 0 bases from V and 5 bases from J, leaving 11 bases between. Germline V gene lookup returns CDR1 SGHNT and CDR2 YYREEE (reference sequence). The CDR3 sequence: CASSLEGGRTEAFF. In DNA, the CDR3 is TGTGCCAGCAGCTTGGAAGGGGGTAGGACTGAAGCTTTCTTT. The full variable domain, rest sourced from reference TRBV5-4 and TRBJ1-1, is ETGVTQSPTHLIKTRGQQVTLRCSSQSGHNTVSWYQQALGQGPQFIFQYYREEENGRGNFPPRFSGLQFPNYSSELNVNALELDDSALYLCASSLEGGRTEAFFGQGTRLTVV.

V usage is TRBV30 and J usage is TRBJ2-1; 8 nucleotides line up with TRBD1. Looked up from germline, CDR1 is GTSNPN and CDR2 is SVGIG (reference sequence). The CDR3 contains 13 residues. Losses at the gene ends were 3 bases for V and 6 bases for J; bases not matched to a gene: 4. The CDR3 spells CAWRGQEPNEQFF. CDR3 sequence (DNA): TGTGCCTGGAGGGGACAGGAGCCCAATGAGCAGTTCTTC. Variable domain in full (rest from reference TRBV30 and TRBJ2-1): SQTIHQWPATLVQPVGSPLSLECTVEGTSNPNLYWYRQAAGRGLQLLFYSVGIGQISSEVPQNLSASRPQDRQFILSSKKLLLSDSGFYLCAWRGQEPNEQFFGPGTRLTVL.

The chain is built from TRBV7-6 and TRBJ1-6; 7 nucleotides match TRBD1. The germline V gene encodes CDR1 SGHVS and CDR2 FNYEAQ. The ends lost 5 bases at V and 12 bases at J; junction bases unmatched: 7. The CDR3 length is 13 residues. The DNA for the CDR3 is TGTGCCAGCAGCGACAGACAGGGCCAACCCCTCCACTTT. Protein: CASSDRQGQPLHF.

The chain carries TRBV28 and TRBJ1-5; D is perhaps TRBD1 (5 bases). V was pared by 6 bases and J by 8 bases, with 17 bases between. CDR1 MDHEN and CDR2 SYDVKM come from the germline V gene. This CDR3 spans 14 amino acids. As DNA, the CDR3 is TGTGCCAGCAGCCAACGACAGTTAAGGAAGCCCCAGCATTTT. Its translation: CASSQRQLRKPQHF.

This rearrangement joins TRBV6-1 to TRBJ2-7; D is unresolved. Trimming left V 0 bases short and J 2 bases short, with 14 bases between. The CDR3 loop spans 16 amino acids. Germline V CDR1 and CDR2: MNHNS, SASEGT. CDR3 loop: CASSEAPRLGPYEQYV. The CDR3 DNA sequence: TGTGCCAGCAGTGAAGCGCCGCGACTCGGCCCCTACGAGCAGTACGTC.

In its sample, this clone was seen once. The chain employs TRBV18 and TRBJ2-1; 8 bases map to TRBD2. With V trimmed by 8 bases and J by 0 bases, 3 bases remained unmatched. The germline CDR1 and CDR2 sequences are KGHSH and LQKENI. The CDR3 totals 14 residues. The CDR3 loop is CASNSGSSYNEQFF. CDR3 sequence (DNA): TGTGCCAGCAACAGCGGGAGCTCCTACAATGAGCAGTTCTTC. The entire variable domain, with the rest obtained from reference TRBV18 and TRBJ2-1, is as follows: NAGVMQNPRHLVRRRGQEARLRCSPMKGHSHVYWYRQLPEEGLKFMVYLQKENIIDESGMPKERFSAEFPKEGPSILRIQQVVRGDSAAYFCASNSGSSYNEQFFGPGTRLTVL.

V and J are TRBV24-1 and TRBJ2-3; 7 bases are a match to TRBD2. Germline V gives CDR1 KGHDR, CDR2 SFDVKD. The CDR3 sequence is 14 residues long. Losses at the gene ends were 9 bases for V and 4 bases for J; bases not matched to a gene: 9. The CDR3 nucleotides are TGTGCCACCGCCCTGGGGGGGATCCCAGATACGCAGTATTTT. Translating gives CATALGGIPDTQYF.

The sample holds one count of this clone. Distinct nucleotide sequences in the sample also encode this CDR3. The CDR3 sequence: CASSLLGQSNEKLFF. CDR3 nucleotide sequence: TGCGCCAGCAGCTTGTTGGGACAGTCTAATGAAAAACTGTTTTTT. The chain uses TRBV5-1 and TRBJ1-4; 7 bases agree with TRBD1. Germline V gene data show CDR1 as SGHRS and CDR2 as YFSETQ. The CDR3 length is 15 residues. V gave up 1 base and J gave up 3 bases; unmatched junction bases: 3.

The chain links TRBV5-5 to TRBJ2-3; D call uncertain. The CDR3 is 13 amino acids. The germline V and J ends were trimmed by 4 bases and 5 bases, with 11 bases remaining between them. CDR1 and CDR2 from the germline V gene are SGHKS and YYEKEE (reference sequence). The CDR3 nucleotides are TGTGCCAGCAGCGGCTCGAGGAGAGATACGCAGTATTTT. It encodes CASSGSRRDTQYF.

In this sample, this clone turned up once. CDR3 bases: TGCGCCAGCAGCTTGGGTAGCTCTGGAAACACCATATATTTT. Translation: CASSLGSSGNTIYF. This chain links TRBV5-1 with TRBJ1-3; D call uncertain. V gave up 0 bases and J gave up 0 bases, with 4 bases separating them. The CDR3 has 14 residues. CDR1 is SGHRS, CDR2 YFSETQ, per germline.

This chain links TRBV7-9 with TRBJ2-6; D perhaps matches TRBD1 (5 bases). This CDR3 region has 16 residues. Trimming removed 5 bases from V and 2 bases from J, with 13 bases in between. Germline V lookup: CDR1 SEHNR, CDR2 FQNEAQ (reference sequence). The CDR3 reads CASSPRVRAGANVLTF. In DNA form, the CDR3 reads TGTGCCAGCAGCCCAAGGGTCAGGGCTGGGGCCAACGTCCTGACTTTC.

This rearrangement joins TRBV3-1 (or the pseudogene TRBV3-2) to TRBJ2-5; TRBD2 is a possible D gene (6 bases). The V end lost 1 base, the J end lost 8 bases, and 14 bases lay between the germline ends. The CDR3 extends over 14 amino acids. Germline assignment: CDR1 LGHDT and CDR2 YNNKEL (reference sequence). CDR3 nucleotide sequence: TGTGCCAGCAGCCAAGGGGCCGGGGGAGCTACCCAGTACTTC. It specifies CASSQGAGGATQYF.